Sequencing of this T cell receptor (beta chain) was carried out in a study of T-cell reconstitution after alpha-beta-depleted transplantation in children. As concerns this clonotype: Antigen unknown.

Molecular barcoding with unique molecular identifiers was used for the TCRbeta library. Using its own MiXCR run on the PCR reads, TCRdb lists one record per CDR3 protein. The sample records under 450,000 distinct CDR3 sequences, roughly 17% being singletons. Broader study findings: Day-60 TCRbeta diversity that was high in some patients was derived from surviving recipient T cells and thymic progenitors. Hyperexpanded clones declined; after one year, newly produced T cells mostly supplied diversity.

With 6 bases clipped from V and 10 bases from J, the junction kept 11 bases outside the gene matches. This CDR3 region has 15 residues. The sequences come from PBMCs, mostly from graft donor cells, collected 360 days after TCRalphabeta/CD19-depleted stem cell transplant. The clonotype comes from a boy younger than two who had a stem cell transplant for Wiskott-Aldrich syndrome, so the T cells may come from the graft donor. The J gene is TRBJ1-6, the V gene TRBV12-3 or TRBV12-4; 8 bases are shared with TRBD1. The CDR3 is CASSPSGTGSSPLHF. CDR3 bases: TGTGCCAGCAGCCCCTCCGGGACAGGTAGCTCACCCCTCCACTTT.